The source of this T cell receptor (beta chain) is a study of T cell repertoires in cytomegalovirus infection. One entry per CDR3 protein, called by TCRdb with MiXCR from the reads. Counted here are fewer than 950,000 distinct CDR3 sequences, approximately 32% occurring once; the ten biggest clones make up 9.5% to 15%. Trimming cost V 3 bases and J 2 bases, with 13 bases left between them. The CDR3 runs to 15 residues. Germline-derived CDR1 and CDR2 are SEHNR and FQNEAQ (reference sequence). This clonotype was counted only a few times. Antigen: not known. This chain joins TRBV7-9 and TRBJ1-1; no clear D gene. This TCR was sampled from a human donor in good health (CMV status not recorded). Some clones in this sample may be carry-over from other donors' samples. The source was cultured CD8+ T cells from PBMCs, collected from culture after CMV antigen stimulation. The chain's CDR3 is CASSFRDSGNTEAFF. The CDR3 DNA follows: TGTGCCAGCAGCTTCCGGGATTCTGGAAACACTGAAGCTTTCTTT.